Each of the 6 T cell receptor beta chains below was sequenced from the same sample in a study of blood T cell repertoires in COVID-19. TCRdb keeps only in-frame clones here, not all; method: immunoSEQ multiplex PCR. The top ten hold about 14% of the sample, which has approximately 100,000 clones, more than 75% seen once. Sequencing used peripheral blood. The receptor source for this set is an older woman with acute or convalescent COVID-19.

The chain couples TRBV7-9 to TRBJ2-1; possibly TRBD2 for D (6 bases). Trimming pared 2 bases from V and 6 bases from J, leaving 23 bases between. Germline loops: CDR1 SEHNR, CDR2 FQNEAQ (reference sequence). This CDR3 has 18 residues. The CDR3 DNA reads as TGTGCCAGCAGCTTAAGTTCGGAGACTAGAAATCGAGGCAATGAGCAGTTCTTC. The encoded protein is CASSLSSETRNRGNEQFF.

The CDR3 DNA reads TGTGCCAGCTCACCCCAAGGACAGGGGCTAAACTCGAACACCGGGGAGCTGTTTTTT. Its translation is CASSPQGQGLNSNTGELFF. The chain recombines TRBV18 with TRBJ2-2, with 9 positions matching TRBD1. This CDR3 contains 19 residues. Germline trimming cut 3 bases from V and 0 bases from J; bases unmatched to any gene: 11. In germline, CDR1 is KGHSH, CDR2 LQKENI.

The gene calls are TRBV6-1 and TRBJ1-2, with D perhaps matching TRBD1 (5 bases). Germline CDR1 and CDR2: MNHNS and SASEGT. Trimming removed 0 bases at V and 8 bases at J, with 13 bases between. The CDR3 is 14 amino acids. This chain's CDR3 is CASSEASGGVGYTF. The CDR3 coding sequence is TGTGCCAGCAGTGAAGCGAGCGGAGGGGTCGGCTACACCTTC.

CDR3 bases: TGTGCCAGCTCAACCAACGCGGGGGGATTACACTATGGCTACACCTTC. Translated: CASSTNAGGLHYGYTF. This chain joins TRBV18 and TRBJ1-2; possibly TRBD1 for D (5 bases). CDR3 length equals 16 residues. Germline V gene lookup returns CDR1 KGHSH and CDR2 LQKENI. V dropped 5 bases and J dropped 3 bases, with 19 bases sitting between them.

This clone was found a few times. The rearrangement uses TRBV28 and TRBJ2-7; weak D call: TRBD2 (7 bases). V gave up 3 bases and J gave up 6 bases, with 12 bases separating them. This CDR3 spans 13 amino acids. Germline V gene sequence: CDR1 MDHEN, CDR2 SYDVKM. CDR3 nucleotide sequence: TGTGCCAGCAGTTTTGGGGGGGGGCGCGAGCAGTACGTC. Translation: CASSFGGGREQYV.

The sample holds one count of this clone. The chain carries TRBV6-2 or TRBV6-3 and TRBJ2-5; 14 positions match TRBD2. The CDR3 totals 15 residues. Losses at the gene ends were 4 bases for V and 4 bases for J; bases not matched to a gene: 2. Germline-derived CDR1 and CDR2 are MNHEY and SVGEGT. The DNA of the CDR3 is TGTGCCAGCAGTTCGGGACTAGCGGGAGTAGAGACCCAGTACTTC. Protein product: CASSSGLAGVETQYF.